Here is one T cell receptor (beta chain) with its context. The antigen is not known. The record originates from a study of T cells after yellow fever vaccination. In TCRdb, the 5' RACE reads were re-called with MiXCR into one record per CDR3 protein. The sample comprises under 250,000 distinct CDR3 sequences, 3% to 4% of which are singletons, and about 3.3% rests with the top ten. Findings and limits, study-wide: The secondary T-cell response peaked on day 5, not day 15, but was weaker. The bulk population could contribute abundant contaminating clonotypes to FACS-sorted repertoires. Primary-vaccination clones mostly resurfaced post-booster (about 95% CD4, just under 90% CD8).

From germline, CDR1 is MNHEY and CDR2 SVGEGT. The CDR3 has 13 amino acids. V lost 7 bases to trimming and J lost 3 bases, with 12 bases between them. The sample was CD4+ T cells sorted from PBMCs, taken 10 days after the yellow fever booster vaccination. V usage is TRBV6-2 or TRBV6-3 and J usage is TRBJ1-2; no reliable D call. The receptor comes from a man aged 18 to 29 who received the YFV17D yellow fever vaccine. As DNA, the CDR3 is TGTGCCAGCACCGCCGTGGAGGACTATGGCTACACCTTC. Translating it yields CASTAVEDYGYTF.